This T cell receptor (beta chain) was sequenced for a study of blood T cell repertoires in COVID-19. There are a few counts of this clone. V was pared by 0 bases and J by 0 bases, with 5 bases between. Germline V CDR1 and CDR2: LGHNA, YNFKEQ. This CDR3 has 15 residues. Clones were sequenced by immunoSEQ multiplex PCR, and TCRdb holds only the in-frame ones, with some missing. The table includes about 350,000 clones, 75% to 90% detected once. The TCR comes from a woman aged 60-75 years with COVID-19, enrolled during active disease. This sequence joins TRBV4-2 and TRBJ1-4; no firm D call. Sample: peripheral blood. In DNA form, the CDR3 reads TGTGCCAGCAGCCAAGATATTGCAACTAATGAAAAACTGTTTTTT. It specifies CASSQDIATNEKLFF.